This T cell receptor (beta chain) was recovered during a study of cytomegalovirus exposure and HLA in healthy donors. Findings and limits, study-wide: Later analysis found that TCR beta chains associated with HLA were more clonally expanded than other, equally common chains. TCR beta V- and J-gene trimming, according to a later analysis, was linked to a missense DCLRE1C variant. It was assumed in the presence/absence analyses that sequencing depth was roughly uniform across donors. Among CMV-associated TCR beta chains, most appeared HLA-restricted in a later analysis.

With 60 Vbeta and 13 Jbeta primers, the PCR was carried out. The assay was immunoSEQ multiplex PCR, and TCRdb's table has in-frame clones only and misses some. The profile shows more than 100,000 clones, around 65% of them singletons. Unmatched junction bases numbered 10, after V lost 4 bases and J lost 4 bases. Germline CDR1 is SGHNT and CDR2 is YYREEE (reference sequence). CDR3 length equals 15 residues. A word on this clone: The antigen remains undetermined.

This clonotype was obtained from a woman aged 45 to 65 in good health and CMV-seronegative. The sample comprised PBMCs. The rearrangement links TRBV5-4 to TRBJ1-2; the match to TRBD1 covers 7 bases. CDR3 nucleotides: TGTGCCAGCAGCGTTGACAGGGCCGAATTCTATGGCTACACCTTC. Residues: CASSVDRAEFYGYTF.